One sample yielded the 9 T cell receptor beta chains listed below, sequenced in a study of shared clonotypes between healthy human individuals. This table comes from immunoSEQ multiplex PCR, and its TCRdb copy is limited to in-frame clones, with some not included. The table has about 490,000 clones, roughly 80% seen once; the top ten hold roughly 13%. Input material: PBMCs. Receptors originate from a middle-aged woman in good health. Some clones in this sample may be carry-over from other donors' samples.

In its sample, this clone was seen many times. The rearrangement joins TRBV5-3 to TRBJ1-5; no clear D. TRBV5-3 is assigned to the ORF class and has an uncertain function. The CDR3 totals 10 residues. With 3 bases removed from V and 9 bases from J, the gap between germline ends came to 4 bases. The DNA of the CDR3 is TGTGCCAGAAGCTCCCTGCCCCAGCATTTT. The encoded protein is CARSSLPQHF.

The rearrangement uses TRBV7-2 and TRBJ1-1; D remains ambiguous. The germline V gene has CDR1 SGHTA and CDR2 FQGNSA. Trimming left V 4 bases short and J 6 bases short, with 6 bases between. The CDR3 loop spans 11 amino acids. The CDR3 region is CASSSYAEAFF. CDR3 sequence (DNA): TGTGCCAGCAGCTCCTATGCTGAAGCTTTCTTT. The variable domain in full, with the rest retrieved from reference TRBV7-2 and TRBJ1-1, is GAGVSQSPSNKVTEKGKDVELRCDPISGHTALYWYRQSLGQGLEFLIYFQGNSAPDKSGLPSDRFSAERTGGSVSTLTIQRTQQEDSAVYLCASSSYAEAFFGQGTRLTVV.

The chain has TRBV30 and TRBJ2-1; D remains ambiguous. Per the germline V gene, CDR1 is GTSNPN and CDR2 is SVGIG (reference sequence). CDR3 size: 17 residues. Trimming shortened V by 0 bases and J by 3 bases, and 18 bases separated the two germline ends. The CDR3: CAWSVFPDPLRYNEQFF. The CDR3 DNA sequence: TGTGCCTGGAGTGTATTTCCAGACCCGCTACGCTACAATGAGCAGTTCTTC.

The chain uses TRBV30 and TRBJ2-7, with D perhaps TRBD2 (6 bases). Germline V gene lookup returns CDR1 GTSNPN and CDR2 SVGIG (reference sequence). Trimming cost V 3 bases and J 1 base, with 10 bases left between them. The CDR3 is 13 amino acids. CDR3 loop: CAWSRGASYEQYF. CDR3 sequence (DNA): TGTGCCTGGAGCCGCGGGGCGTCCTACGAGCAGTACTTC.

This clone was detected once. The final CDR3 position lacks the conserved phenylalanine or tryptophan, pointing to a likely read error. V is TRBV4-3 and J is TRBJ2-7; 11 bases match TRBD2. Germline V CDR1 and CDR2: LGHNA, YSLEER. The CDR3 is made up of 18 amino acids. J gave up 1 base and V 0 bases, and 8 bases lay outside the gene matches. The CDR3 nucleotides read TGCGCCAGCAGCCAAGAATCGGGAACTAGCGGGAGATCCTACGAGCAGTACCTC. The encoded protein is CASSQESGTSGRSYEQYL.

V usage is TRBV7-2 and J usage is TRBJ2-7, with 9 bases aligning to TRBD2. Germline V gene data show CDR1 as SGHTA and CDR2 as FQGNSA. V lost 1 base to trimming and J lost 3 bases; unmatched junction nucleotides: 4. This CDR3 spans 15 amino acids. The CDR3, as DNA: TGTGCCAGCAGCTTAGGGCTAGCGGGACTCTACGAGCAGTACTTC. Translation: CASSLGLAGLYEQYF.

About this clone itself: A single base is all that separates this from a far larger clone, so a read error is likely. This chain joins TRBV7-7 and TRBJ1-4; D ambiguous. The germline V gene has CDR1 SSHAT and CDR2 FNYEAQ (reference sequence). The CDR3 covers 12 residues. The CDR3 region is CACQTRNEKPFF. The CDR3, as DNA: TGTGCCTGCCAGACGAGGAATGAAAAACCGTTTTTT.

This clone has just a few counts. The rearrangement joins TRBV14 to TRBJ1-2; perhaps TRBD1 as D (6 bases). With 3 bases removed from V and 6 bases from J, the gap between germline ends came to 8 bases. There are 12 residues in the CDR3. Germline CDR1 reads SGHDN; CDR2 reads FVKESK. The CDR3 sequence is CASSHTGNGYTF. CDR3 in DNA: TGTGCCAGCAGCCACACAGGGAATGGCTACACCTTC. The whole variable domain, filled in from reference TRBV14 and TRBJ1-2, reads EAGVTQFPSHSVIEKGQTVTLRCDPISGHDNLYWYRRVMGKEIKFLLHFVKESKQDESGMPNNRFLAERTGGTYSTLKVQPAELEDSGVYFCASSHTGNGYTFGSGTRLTVV.

V gene TRBV7-9 combines with J gene TRBJ2-3; 10 positions match TRBD2. In germline, CDR1 is SEHNR, CDR2 FQNEAQ (reference sequence). V gave up 7 bases and J gave up 2 bases; unmatched junction bases: 3. The CDR3 has 14 amino acids. The DNA of the CDR3 is TGTGCCAGCAAACTAGCGGGAAACACAGATACGCAGTATTTT. This encodes CASKLAGNTDTQYF.